The clone carrying this T cell receptor (beta chain) was found a few times. The antigen remains undetermined. Germline V gene data show CDR1 as SGHDN and CDR2 as FVKESK. J was trimmed by 2 bases and V by 4 bases; bases with no gene match: 8. This CDR3 comprises 15 residues. This sample is drawn from a study of T cell repertoires in cytomegalovirus infection. MiXCR, applied by TCRdb to the reads, yields one record per CDR3 protein. The table shows approximately 500,000 distinct CDR3 sequences, with 25% to 35% occurring only once. This specimen was cultured PBMCs, taken from culture after CMV antigen stimulation. V usage is TRBV14 and J usage is TRBJ2-7; 7 bases match TRBD2. This TCR derives from a human donor in good health (CMV status not recorded). Some clones in this sample may be carry-over from other donors' samples. DNA for the CDR3: TGTGCCAGCAGCCGCCCTTGGGGGGGGGCCTACGAGCAGTACTTC. This translates into CASSRPWGGAYEQYF. The variable domain in full, with the rest retrieved from reference TRBV14 and TRBJ2-7, is EAGVTQFPSHSVIEKGQTVTLRCDPISGHDNLYWYRRVMGKEIKFLLHFVKESKQDESGMPNNRFLAERTGGTYSTLKVQPAELEDSGVYFCASSRPWGGAYEQYFGPGTRLTVT.